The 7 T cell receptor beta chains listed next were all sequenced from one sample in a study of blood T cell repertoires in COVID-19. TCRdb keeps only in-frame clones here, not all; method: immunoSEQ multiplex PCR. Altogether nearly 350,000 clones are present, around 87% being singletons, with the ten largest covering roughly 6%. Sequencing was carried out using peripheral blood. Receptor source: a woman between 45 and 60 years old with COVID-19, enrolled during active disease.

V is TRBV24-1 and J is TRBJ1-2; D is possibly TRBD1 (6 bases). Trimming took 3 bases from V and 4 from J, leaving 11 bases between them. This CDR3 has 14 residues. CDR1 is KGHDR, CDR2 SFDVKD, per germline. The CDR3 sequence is CATSDTGKGYGYTF. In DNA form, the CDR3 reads TGTGCCACCAGTGATACAGGGAAGGGCTATGGCTACACCTTC.

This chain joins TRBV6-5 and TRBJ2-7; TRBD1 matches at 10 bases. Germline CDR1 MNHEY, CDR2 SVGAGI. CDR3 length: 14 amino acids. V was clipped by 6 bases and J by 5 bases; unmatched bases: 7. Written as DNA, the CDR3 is TGTGCCAGCAGACGACAGGGGGCGCGGAACGAGCAGTACTTC. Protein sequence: CASRRQGARNEQYF.

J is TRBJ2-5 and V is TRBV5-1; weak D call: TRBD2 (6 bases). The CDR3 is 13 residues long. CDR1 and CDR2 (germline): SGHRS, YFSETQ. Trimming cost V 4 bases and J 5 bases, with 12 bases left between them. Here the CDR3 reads CASSAGAGETQYF. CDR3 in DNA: TGCGCCAGCAGCGCCGGCGCGGGGGAGACCCAGTACTTC.

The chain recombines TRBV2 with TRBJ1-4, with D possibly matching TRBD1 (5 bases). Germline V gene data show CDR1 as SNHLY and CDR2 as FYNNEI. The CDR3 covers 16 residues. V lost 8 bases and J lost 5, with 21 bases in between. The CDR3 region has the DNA TGTGCCAGCCGATGGGGTCAGTTAGACAGAAATGAAAAACTGTTTTTT. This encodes CASRWGQLDRNEKLFF.

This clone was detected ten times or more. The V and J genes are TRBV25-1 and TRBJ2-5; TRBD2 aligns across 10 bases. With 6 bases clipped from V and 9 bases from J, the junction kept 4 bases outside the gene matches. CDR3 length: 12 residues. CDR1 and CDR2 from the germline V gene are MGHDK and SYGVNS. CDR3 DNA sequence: TGTGCCAGCAGCCGGGGACTAGCGTCCCAGTACTTC. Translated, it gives CASSRGLASQYF. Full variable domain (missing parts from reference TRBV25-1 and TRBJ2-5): EADIYQTPRYLVIGTGKKITLECSQTMGHDKMYWYQQDPGMELHLIHYSYGVNSTEKGDLSSESTVSRIRTEHFPLTLESARPSHTSQYLCASSRGLASQYFGPGTRLLVL.

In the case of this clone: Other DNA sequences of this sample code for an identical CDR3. CDR3 bases: TGTGCCAGCAGTTTTAATACAGATACGCAGTATTTT. The encoded protein is CASSFNTDTQYF. This rearrangement joins TRBV5-6 to TRBJ2-3; D gene ambiguous. The CDR3 covers 12 residues. Germline assignment: CDR1 SGHDT and CDR2 YYEEEE. Trimming cost V 5 bases and J 3 bases, with 7 bases left between them.

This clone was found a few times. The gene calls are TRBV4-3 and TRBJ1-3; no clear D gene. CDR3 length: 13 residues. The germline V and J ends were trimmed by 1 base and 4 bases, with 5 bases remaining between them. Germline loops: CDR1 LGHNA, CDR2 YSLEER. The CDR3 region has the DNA TGCGCCAGCAGCCAAGCGTTGGGAAACACCATATATTTT. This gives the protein CASSQALGNTIYF.